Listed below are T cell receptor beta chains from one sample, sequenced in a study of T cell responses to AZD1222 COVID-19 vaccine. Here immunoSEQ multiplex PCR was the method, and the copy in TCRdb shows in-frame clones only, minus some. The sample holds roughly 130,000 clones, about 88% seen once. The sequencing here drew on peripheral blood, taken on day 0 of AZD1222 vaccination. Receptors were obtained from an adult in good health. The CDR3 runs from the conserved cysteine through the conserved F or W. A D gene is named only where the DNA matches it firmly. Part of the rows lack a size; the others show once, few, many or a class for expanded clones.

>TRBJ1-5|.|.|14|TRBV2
CASSVGRGNQPQHF
TGTGCCAGCAGTGTGGGCAGGGGAAATCAGCCCCAGCATTTT
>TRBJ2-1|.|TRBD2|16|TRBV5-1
CASSRGTSGPEGEQFF
TGCGCCAGCAGCCGCGGGACTAGCGGGCCCGAGGGTGAGCAGTTCTTC
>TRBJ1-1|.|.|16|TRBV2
CASSEGNRELNTEAFF
TGTGCCAGCAGTGAAGGTAACAGGGAATTGAACACTGAAGCTTTCTTT
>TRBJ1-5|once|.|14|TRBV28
CASSPGSYGQPQHF
TGTGCCAGCAGCCCCGGGTCTTACGGGCAGCCCCAGCATTTT
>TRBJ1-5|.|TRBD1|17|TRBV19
CASSIFRGANSNQPQHF
TGTGCCAGTAGTATATTCAGGGGGGCGAATAGCAATCAGCCCCAGCATTTT
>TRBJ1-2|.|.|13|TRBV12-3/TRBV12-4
CASSLQGNYGYTF
TGTGCCAGCAGTTTACAGGGGAACTATGGCTACACCTTC
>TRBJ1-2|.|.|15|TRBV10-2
CASSERAGADYGYTF
TGCGCCAGCAGTGAGAGGGCCGGAGCGGACTATGGCTACACCTTC
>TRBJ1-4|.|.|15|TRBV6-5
CASSQYSTFNEKLFF
TGTGCCAGCAGTCAGTACAGTACTTTCAATGAAAAACTGTTTTTT
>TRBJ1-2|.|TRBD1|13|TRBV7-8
CASSPDRGLGYTF
TGTGCCAGCAGCCCCGACAGGGGGCTTGGCTACACCTTC
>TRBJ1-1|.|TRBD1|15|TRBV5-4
CASTQGQGRNTEAFF
TGTGCCAGCACCCAAGGACAGGGGAGGAACACTGAAGCTTTCTTT
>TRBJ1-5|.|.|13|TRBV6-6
CASSYDRVQPQHF
TGTGCCAGCAGTTACGATCGGGTTCAGCCCCAGCATTTT
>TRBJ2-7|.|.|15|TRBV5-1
CASSLRGEPYYEQYF
TGCGCCAGCAGCTTGCGCGGGGAACCTTACTACGAGCAGTACTTC
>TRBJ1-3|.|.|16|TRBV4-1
CASSQGSAYSGNTIYF
TGCGCCAGCAGCCAAGGATCGGCATACTCTGGAAACACCATATATTTT
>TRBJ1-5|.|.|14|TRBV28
CASTTPEGSQPQHF
TGTGCCAGCACCACACCGGAAGGGAGTCAGCCCCAGCATTTT
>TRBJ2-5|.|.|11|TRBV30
CAWSPKETQYF
TGTGCCTGGAGTCCAAAAGAGACCCAGTACTTC
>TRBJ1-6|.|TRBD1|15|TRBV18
CASSPHQGDNSPLHF
TGTGCCAGCTCACCCCACCAGGGGGATAATTCACCCCTCCACTTT
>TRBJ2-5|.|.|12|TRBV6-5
CASSSGTQTQYF
TGTGCCAGCAGTTCAGGGACGCAGACCCAGTACTTC
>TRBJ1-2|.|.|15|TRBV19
CASSTPLEHAYGYTF
TGTGCCAGTAGTACCCCCCTAGAGCACGCTTATGGCTACACCTTC
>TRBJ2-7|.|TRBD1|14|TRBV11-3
CASSLDQGTDEQYF
TGTGCCAGCAGCTTAGATCAGGGGACAGACGAGCAGTACTTC
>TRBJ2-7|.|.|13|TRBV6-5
CASSQGPGAQQYF
TGTGCCAGCAGTCAGGGGCCGGGGGCTCAGCAGTACTTC
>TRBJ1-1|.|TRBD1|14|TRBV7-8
CASKKGQGGTEAFF
TGTGCCAGCAAAAAGGGGCAGGGGGGCACTGAAGCTTTCTTT
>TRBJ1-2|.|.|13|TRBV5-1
CASSLETGYGYTF
TGCGCCAGCAGCTTAGAGACAGGCTATGGCTACACCTTC
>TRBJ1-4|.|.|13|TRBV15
CATSRGQGKKLFF
TGTGCCACCAGCAGAGGGCAGGGCAAAAAACTGTTTTTT
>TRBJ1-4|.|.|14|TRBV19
CASSAYTGREKLFF
TGTGCCAGTAGTGCATACACGGGACGCGAAAAACTGTTTTTT
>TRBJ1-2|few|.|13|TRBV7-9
CASSLAGDDGYTF
TGTGCCAGCAGCTTAGCGGGTGATGATGGCTACACCTTC
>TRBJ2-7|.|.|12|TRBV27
CASYDGTYEQYF
TGTGCCAGCTATGACGGGACCTACGAGCAGTACTTC
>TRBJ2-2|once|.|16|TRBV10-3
CAISDPRQRNTGELFF
TGTGCCATCAGTGACCCCAGACAGAGGAACACCGGGGAGCTGTTTTTT
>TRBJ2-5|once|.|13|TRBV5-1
CASSTESKETQYF
TGCGCCAGCAGCACAGAGAGTAAAGAGACCCAGTACTTC
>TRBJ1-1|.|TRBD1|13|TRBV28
CASSSGQGLGSFF
TGTGCCAGCAGTTCCGGACAGGGATTGGGGTCTTTCTTT
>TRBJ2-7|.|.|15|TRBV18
CASSPPEGLAMWQYF
TGTGCCAGCTCGCCCCCGGAGGGTCTTGCTATGTGGCAGTACTTC
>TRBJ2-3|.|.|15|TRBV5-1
CASSLLTASTDTQYF
TGCGCCAGCAGCTTGCTAACTGCCAGCACAGATACGCAGTATTTT
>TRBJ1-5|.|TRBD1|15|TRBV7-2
CASSRDSTMNQPQHF
TGTGCCAGCAGCCGGGACAGCACGATGAATCAGCCCCAGCATTTT
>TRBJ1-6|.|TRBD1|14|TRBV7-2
CASSSGQGNSPLHF
TGTGCCAGCAGCTCCGGACAGGGAAATTCACCCCTCCACTTT
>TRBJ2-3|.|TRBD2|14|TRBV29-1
CSLPREGNTDTQYF
TGCAGCCTCCCGAGGGAGGGGAACACAGATACGCAGTATTTT
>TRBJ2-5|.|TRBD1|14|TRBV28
CASSDQGAPETQYF
TGTGCCAGCAGTGACCAGGGGGCTCCAGAGACCCAGTACTTC
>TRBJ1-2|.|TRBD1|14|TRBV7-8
CASSLGRDSYGYTF
TGTGCCAGCAGCTTAGGCCGGGACAGCTATGGCTACACCTTC
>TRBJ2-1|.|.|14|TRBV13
CASSFGLSYNEQFF
TGTGCCAGCAGCTTCGGCTTAAGCTACAATGAGCAGTTCTTC
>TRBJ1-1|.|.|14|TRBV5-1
CASSPDSPNTEAFF
TGCGCCAGCAGCCCGGACAGTCCGAACACTGAAGCTTTCTTT
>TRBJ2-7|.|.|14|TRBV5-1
CASSLQASSYEQYF
TGCGCCAGCAGCTTGCAAGCATCTTCCTACGAGCAGTACTTC
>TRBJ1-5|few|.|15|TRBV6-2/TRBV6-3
CASSQTSGRNQPQHF
TGTGCCAGCAGCCAAACCTCAGGCAGAAATCAGCCCCAGCATTTT
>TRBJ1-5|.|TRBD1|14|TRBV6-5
CASSVRTGNQPQHF
TGTGCCAGCAGCGTTAGGACAGGAAATCAGCCCCAGCATTTT
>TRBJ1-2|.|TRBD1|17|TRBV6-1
CASSEGQGSWTGYGYTF
TGTGCCAGCAGTGAAGGACAGGGTAGCTGGACGGGCTATGGCTACACCTTC
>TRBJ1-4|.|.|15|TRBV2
CASSAGGITGEKLFF
TGTGCCAGCAGTGCTGGCGGCATTACGGGTGAAAAACTGTTTTTT
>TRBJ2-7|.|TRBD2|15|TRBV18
CASSPGLAGAYEQYF
TGTGCCAGCTCACCAGGACTAGCGGGAGCCTACGAGCAGTACTTC
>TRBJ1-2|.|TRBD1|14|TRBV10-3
CAISESGGGEGYTF
TGTGCCATCAGTGAGTCAGGAGGGGGCGAAGGCTACACCTTC
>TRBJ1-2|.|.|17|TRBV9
CASSPGPTTGPSYGYTF
TGTGCCAGCAGCCCCGGCCCCACGACAGGTCCCTCCTATGGCTACACCTTC
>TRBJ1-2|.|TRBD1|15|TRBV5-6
CASSFRQGYVYGYTF
TGTGCCAGCAGCTTCCGACAGGGGTATGTCTATGGCTACACCTTC
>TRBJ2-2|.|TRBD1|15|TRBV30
CAWSVNRGRTGELFF
TGTGCCTGGAGTGTGAACAGGGGGCGTACCGGGGAGCTGTTTTTT
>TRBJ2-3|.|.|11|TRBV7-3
CASSLTDTQYF
TGTGCCAGCAGCTTGACAGATACGCAGTATTTT
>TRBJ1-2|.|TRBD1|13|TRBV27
CASSPGGSYGYTF
TGTGCCAGCAGTCCAGGGGGCTCCTATGGCTACACCTTC
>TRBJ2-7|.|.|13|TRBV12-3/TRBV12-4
CASSLQMGYEQYF
TGTGCCAGCAGTCTACAGATGGGGTACGAGCAGTACTTC
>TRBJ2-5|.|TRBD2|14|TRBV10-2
CASSVAGIQETQYF
TGCGCCAGCAGTGTAGCGGGGATTCAAGAGACCCAGTACTTC
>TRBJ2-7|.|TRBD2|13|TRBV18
CASSLLALYEQYF
TGTGCCAGCTCACTACTAGCGTTATACGAGCAGTACTTC